The present entry profiles one TCR beta chain with its context. The source of the sample is a study of blood T cell repertoires in COVID-19. Study overall: Acute and convalescent COVID-19 specimens originated in the United States, Italy and Spain. PBMCs, B-cell-depleted T cells, or T cells were the source of the cDNA or gDNA that made up the material.

Source study methods: Estimation of nucleated cell counts relied on the amplification of reference gene primers. Sequencing used immunoSEQ multiplex PCR; TCRdb keeps in-frame clones, though not all of them. The V and J calls and clone size come from that table; D and trimming were worked out from the DNA. The sample includes roughly 120,000 clones, about 85% of them seen just once. Trimming took 5 bases from V and 4 from J, leaving 10 bases between them. The CDR3 sequence is 13 residues long. The genes are TRBV12-3 or TRBV12-4 and TRBJ2-3; maybe TRBD2 (5 bases). This sequence originates from a man aged 80 or over with acute or convalescent COVID-19. The specimen sequenced was peripheral blood. In DNA form, the CDR3 reads TGTGCCAGCAGTGTCCGGGAATCAGATACGCAGTATTTT. Translation: CASSVRESDTQYF.